The rows below give T cell receptor beta chains drawn from one sample of a study of CD8+CD57+ T cells in acquired aplastic anemia. TCRdb reprocessed the reads with MiXCR, giving one entry per CDR3 protein. The sample records approximately 98,000 distinct CDR3 sequences, around 50% being singletons. Sequencing was done on a sample of sorted CD4+, CD8+, or CD8+CD57+ T cells (not recorded which) from PBMCs. The source of these receptors is a human donor in good health, serving as a control. Each CDR3 is given with its conserved first and last residue.

v_call,cdr3_aa
TRBV19,CASRPKGGQISSEAFF
TRBV20-1,CSARDNTYEQYF
TRBV15,CATSRGPGWLNYGYTF
TRBV2,CASKVQRSNNEQFF
TRBV2,CASSRDVGNEKLFF
TRBV15,CATSRPAGELFF
TRBV25-1,CASSLAKGPNTEAFF
TRBV2,CASSAPTSGANVLTF
TRBV3-1,CASSQGQGKSYNSPLHF
TRBV25-1,CASSQTSGAPGNEQFF
TRBV25-1,CASSDGAYRGIYEKLFF
TRBV9,CASSGGSGIQPQHF
TRBV19,CASSTSGTPPRSPLHF
TRBV12-1,CASSSTSSGNYEQYF
TRBV5-1,CASSPETGWSTEAFF
TRBV15,CATSRAGGVITEAFF
TRBV19,CASSSQKETQYF
TRBV15,CATSTRDRLNSPLHF
TRBV29-1,CSVRLAGGFTDTQYF
TRBV6-2/TRBV6-3,CASSYVRGVGYEQYF
TRBV27,CASSSGQGMADTQYF
TRBV20-1,CSASPADKGVFYGYTF
TRBV2,CASMRDRANNSPLHF
TRBV4-2,CASSQDPGGGNTIYF
TRBV7-2,CASSSTGTVYGYTF
TRBV13,CASSLAGTGVSEAFF
TRBV2,CASSDPWTGLRYEQYF
TRBV6-6,CASSYGEFGGENTQYF
TRBV11-2,CASSFSETANYGYTF
TRBV29-1,CSVDDSSYEQYF
TRBV9,CASSETGTGRYGYTF